This T cell receptor (beta chain) derives from a study of tumor and adjacent non-tumor tissue in lung cancer. Study-wide context: Histology: under 15 adenocarcinoma, a couple of squamous cell carcinoma, 1 small cell lung cancer.

This clonotype was seen more than once but under ten times. The antigen is unknown. No cell sorting was done before RNA was extracted from the tissue. A modified ARM-PCR protocol with three rounds of nested PCR amplified TCRbeta. TCRdb recomputed calls from the multiplex PCR reads with MiXCR, one row per CDR3 protein. The sample lists 120,000 or so distinct CDR3 sequences; roughly 64% were seen once. Study-wide results and limits: Higher tumor TCR diversity was associated with shorter survival. TCR diversity was significantly greater in tumor than normal lung tissue. Top 100 clones took a larger repertoire share in normal lung.

The CDR3 is made up of 13 amino acids. The V end lost 7 bases, the J end lost 9 bases, and 15 bases lay between the germline ends. CDR1 and CDR2 from the germline V gene are MDHEN and SYDVKM. The sequencing sample was made of lung tumor tissue. The V and J genes are TRBV28 and TRBJ2-2; D not resolved. The TCR sequence derives from a man aged 30 to 45 with non-small cell lung cancer. The CDR3 sequence: CASTLRWARELFF. CDR3 bases: TGTGCCAGCACCCTGAGGTGGGCCAGGGAGCTGTTTTTT.